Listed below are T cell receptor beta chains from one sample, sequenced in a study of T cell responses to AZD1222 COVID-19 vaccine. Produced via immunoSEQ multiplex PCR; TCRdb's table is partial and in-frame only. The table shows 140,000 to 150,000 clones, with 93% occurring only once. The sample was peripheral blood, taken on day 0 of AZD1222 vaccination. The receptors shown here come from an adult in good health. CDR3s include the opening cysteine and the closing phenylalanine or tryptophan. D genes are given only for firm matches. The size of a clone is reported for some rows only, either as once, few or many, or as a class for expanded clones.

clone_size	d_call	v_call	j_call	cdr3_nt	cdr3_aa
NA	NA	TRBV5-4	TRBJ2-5	TGTGCCAGCAGCTTGCGGACTGCGATTACCCAAGAGACCCAGTACTTC	CASSLRTAITQETQYF
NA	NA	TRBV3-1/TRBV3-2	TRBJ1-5	TGTGCCAGCAGCCCGGGGGGGGCTGGGAATCAGCCCCAGCATTTT	CASSPGGAGNQPQHF
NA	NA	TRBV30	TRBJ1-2	TGTGCCTGGAGTGTACGTCACAGGACAAGCTATGGCTACACCTTC	CAWSVRHRTSYGYTF
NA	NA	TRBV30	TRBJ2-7	TGTGCCTGGAGTGGTAGTGGGGGGTCGCAGTACTTC	CAWSGSGGSQYF
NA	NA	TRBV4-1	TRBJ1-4	TGCGCCAGCAGCCAAGCCCGGACAGAGAATGAAAAACTGTTTTTT	CASSQARTENEKLFF
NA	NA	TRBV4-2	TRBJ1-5	TGTGCCAGCAGCCAAGAGAGGTTTCAGCCCCAGCATTTT	CASSQERFQPQHF
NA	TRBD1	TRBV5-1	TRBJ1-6	TGCGCCAGCAGCTTGTCGACAGGGGGCGTATCACCCCTCCACTTT	CASSLSTGGVSPLHF
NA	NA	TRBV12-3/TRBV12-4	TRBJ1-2	TGTGCCAGCAGCATAAGGGGACACTATGGCTACACCTTC	CASSIRGHYGYTF
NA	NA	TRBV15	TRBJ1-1	TGTGCCACCAGCAGAGATCCTAGGACTGAAGCTCTCTTT	CATSRDPRTEALF
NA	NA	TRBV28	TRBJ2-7	TGTGCCAGCCAGGGCTATTCCTACGAGCAGTACTTC	CASQGYSYEQYF
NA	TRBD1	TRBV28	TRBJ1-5	TGTGCCAGCAGTTTCTCCGGGGACAGGGGGCCGACGAGCAATCAGCCCCAGCATTTT	CASSFSGDRGPTSNQPQHF
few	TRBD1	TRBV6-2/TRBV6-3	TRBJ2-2	TGTGCCAGCAGTAGACAGGGTTGGGAGCTGTTTTTT	CASSRQGWELFF
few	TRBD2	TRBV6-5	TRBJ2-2	TGTGCCAGCAGTTCGGGACTAGCGGTCTACACCGGGGAGCTGTTTTTT	CASSSGLAVYTGELFF
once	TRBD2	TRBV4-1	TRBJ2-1	TGCGCCAGCAGCCAAGAGGGGCTAGCGGGCCCTTACAATGAGCAGTTCTTC	CASSQEGLAGPYNEQFF
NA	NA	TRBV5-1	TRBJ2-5	TGCGCCAGCAGCCCAACAGGACTGCATCAAGAGACCCAGTACTTC	CASSPTGLHQETQYF
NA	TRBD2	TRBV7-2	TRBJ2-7	TGTGCCAGCAGCTTCGGCGGGAGGGCTTACGAGCAGTACTTC	CASSFGGRAYEQYF
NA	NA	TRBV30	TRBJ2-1	TGTGCCTGCCCCCGAGCGGGCCTAAGCTACAATGAGCAGTTCTTC	CACPRAGLSYNEQFF
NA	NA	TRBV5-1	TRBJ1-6	TGCGCCAGCAGCTTGGAACGGTATAATTCACCCCTCCACTTT	CASSLERYNSPLHF
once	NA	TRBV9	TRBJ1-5	TGTGCCAGCAGCGTTGGTAGCAATCAGCCCCAGCATTTT	CASSVGSNQPQHF
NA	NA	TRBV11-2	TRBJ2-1	TGTGCCAGCAGCTCAGGGATTATCTCCTACAATGAGCAGTTCTTC	CASSSGIISYNEQFF
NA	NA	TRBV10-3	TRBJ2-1	TGTGCCGCCCGGGCGGGGGCGGGATACAATGAGCAGTTCTTC	CAARAGAGYNEQFF
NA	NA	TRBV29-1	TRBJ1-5	TGCAGCGTTGGCCAGGGAGAGAGGGATCAGCCCCAGCATTTT	CSVGQGERDQPQHF
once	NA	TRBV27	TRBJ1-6	TGTGCCAGCAGTTTAAAAGCGGGTGTGGGTTCACCCCTCCACTTT	CASSLKAGVGSPLHF
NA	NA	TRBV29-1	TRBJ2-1	TGCAGCGTTAAAGCGCCTTCCTACAATGAGCAGTTCTTC	CSVKAPSYNEQFF
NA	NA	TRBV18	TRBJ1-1	TGTGCCAGCTCACCCGGGGGAAGGAACACTGAAGCTTTCTTT	CASSPGGRNTEAFF
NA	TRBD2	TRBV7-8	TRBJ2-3	TGTGCCAGCAGCTCGACTAGCGGGATTAGCACAGATACGCAGTATTTT	CASSSTSGISTDTQYF
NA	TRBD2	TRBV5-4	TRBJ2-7	TGTGCCAGCAGCTTAGGACTAGCGGGGTCCTACGAGCAGTACTTC	CASSLGLAGSYEQYF
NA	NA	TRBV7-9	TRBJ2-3	TGTGCCAGCAGCTTAGGACAGGCCGAGGATACGCAGTATTTT	CASSLGQAEDTQYF
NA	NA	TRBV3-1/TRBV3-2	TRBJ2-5	TGTGCCAGCAGCCTAAGGACATTGTACCAAGAGACCCAGTACTTC	CASSLRTLYQETQYF
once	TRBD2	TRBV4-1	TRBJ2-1	TGCGCCAGCACCCTCGGACTAGCGGCTTACAATGAGCAGTTCTTC	CASTLGLAAYNEQFF
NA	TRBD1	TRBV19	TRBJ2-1	TGTGCCAGTAGTGGGACAGCTTACAGCTCCTACAATGAGCAGTTCTTC	CASSGTAYSSYNEQFF
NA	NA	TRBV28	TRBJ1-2	TGTGCCAGCAGTTCATCGGACGGCTTGGCCTCATCTAACTATGGCTACACCTTC	CASSSSDGLASSNYGYTF
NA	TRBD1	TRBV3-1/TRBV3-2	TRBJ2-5	TGTGCCAGCAGCCAGGGGGACAGGGGTCAAGAGACCCAGTACTTC	CASSQGDRGQETQYF
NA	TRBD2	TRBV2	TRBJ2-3	TGTGCCAGCAGTGTTGGGACTAGTTTGGGCGGCACAGATACGCAGTATTTT	CASSVGTSLGGTDTQYF
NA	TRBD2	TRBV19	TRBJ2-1	TGTGCCAGTATGCCGGGAGGGCGGACTGAGCAGTTCTTC	CASMPGGRTEQFF
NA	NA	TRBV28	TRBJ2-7	TGTGCCAGCAGCCAATTAAACGAGCAGTACTTC	CASSQLNEQYF
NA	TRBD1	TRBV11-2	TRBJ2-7	TGTGCCAGCAGCATATCCGGGACAGATCCTTACGAGCAGTACTTC	CASSISGTDPYEQYF
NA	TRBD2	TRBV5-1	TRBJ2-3	TGCGCCAGCAGCTTTATAGCGGGGAAAGCCGTCACAGATACGCAGTATTTT	CASSFIAGKAVTDTQYF
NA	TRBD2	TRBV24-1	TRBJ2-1	TGTGCCACCAGGGGGACTAGCGATCTCTCCTACAATGAGCAGTTCTTC	CATRGTSDLSYNEQFF
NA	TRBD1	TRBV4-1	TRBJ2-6	TGCGCCAGCAGCCAGCCGGGACAGGGGGCGAGCGGGGCCAACGTCCTGACTTTC	CASSQPGQGASGANVLTF
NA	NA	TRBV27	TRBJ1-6	TGTGCCAGCAGTTTTGGGGTTATAGATTCACCCCTCCACTTT	CASSFGVIDSPLHF
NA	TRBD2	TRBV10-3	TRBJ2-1	TGTGCCATTAGGACTAGCGGGAGGGCCTGGAATGAGCAGTTCTTC	CAIRTSGRAWNEQFF
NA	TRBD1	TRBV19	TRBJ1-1	TGTGCCAGTGCCGGGACAGGGGGCTTGAACACTGAAGCTTTCTTT	CASAGTGGLNTEAFF
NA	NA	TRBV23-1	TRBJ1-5	TGCGCCAGCAGTCAAGATGGGGGGCGTCAGCCCCAGCATTTT	CASSQDGGRQPQHF
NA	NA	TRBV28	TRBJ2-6	TGTGCCAGCAGTTTAGCTGGGCCAGGGGCCAACGTCCTGACTTTC	CASSLAGPGANVLTF
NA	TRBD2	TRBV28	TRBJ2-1	TGTGCCAGCAGTTCTAGGGGACTAGCTAACTACAATGAGCAGTTCTTC	CASSSRGLANYNEQFF
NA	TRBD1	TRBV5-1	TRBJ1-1	TGCGCCAGCAGCTCCTGGACAGGGGGCTTGAACACTGAAGCTTTCTTT	CASSSWTGGLNTEAFF
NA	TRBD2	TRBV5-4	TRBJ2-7	TGTGCCAGCAGCTTGGGAGGACTAGCGGCCCCCAGCTCCTACGAGCAGTACTTC	CASSLGGLAAPSSYEQYF
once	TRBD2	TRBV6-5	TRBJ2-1	TGTGCCAGCAGACTACTAGCGGGAGTCTCCAATGAGCAGTTCTTC	CASRLLAGVSNEQFF
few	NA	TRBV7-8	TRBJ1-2	TGTGCCAGCAGCTTAGTATCCTGGGATGGCTACACCTTC	CASSLVSWDGYTF
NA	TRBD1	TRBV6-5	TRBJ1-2	TGTGCCAGCAGTCTTCGGACAGGGGGCGCGTATGGCTACACCTTC	CASSLRTGGAYGYTF
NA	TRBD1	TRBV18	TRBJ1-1	TGTGCCAGCTCACCAGGAGACAGGGAAGAGTTGAACACTGAAGCTTTCTTT	CASSPGDREELNTEAFF
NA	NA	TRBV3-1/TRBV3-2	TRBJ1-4	TGTGCCAGCAGCCAAATGTTGTGGGGAGGAGATGAAAAACTGTTTTTT	CASSQMLWGGDEKLFF
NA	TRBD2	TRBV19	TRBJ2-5	TGTGCCAGTAGTATGAGGCCCGGGGGGTACCAAGAGACCCAGTACTTC	CASSMRPGGYQETQYF
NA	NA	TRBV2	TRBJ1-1	TGTGCCAGCAGTGGAGGGGGGAACGAAGCTTTCTTT	CASSGGGNEAFF
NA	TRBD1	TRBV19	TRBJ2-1	TGTGCCAGTAGTATTATCAGGACAGGGTACAACAATGAGCAGTTCTTC	CASSIIRTGYNNEQFF
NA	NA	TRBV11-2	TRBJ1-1	TGTGCCAGCAGCCCCCTCTGGGCTACATACTTACAAAGGAACACTGAAGCTTTCTTT	CASSPLWATYLQRNTEAFF